The clone carrying this T cell receptor (beta chain) turned up a few times. The source of the sample is a study of blood T cell repertoires in COVID-19. Study-wide context: Donors in the United States, Italy and Spain gave samples during acute or convalescent COVID-19. T cells, B-cell-depleted T cells, or PBMCs supplied cDNA or gDNA.

Germline V gives CDR1 LGHNA, CDR2 YSLEER. Trimming pared 0 bases from V and 6 bases from J, leaving 12 bases between. CDR3 length equals 15 residues. Libraries were prepared by immunoSEQ multiplex PCR; TCRdb keeps only in-frame clonotypes and omits some of them. The table has approximately 100,000 clones, roughly 69% seen once. This chain links TRBV4-3 with TRBJ1-5; D is unresolved. This TCR derives from an elderly man with acute or convalescent COVID-19. Material: peripheral blood. CDR3 coding DNA: TGCGCCAGCAGCCAAGATCCAGCGGGGATTCAGCCCCAGCATTTT. Residues: CASSQDPAGIQPQHF.